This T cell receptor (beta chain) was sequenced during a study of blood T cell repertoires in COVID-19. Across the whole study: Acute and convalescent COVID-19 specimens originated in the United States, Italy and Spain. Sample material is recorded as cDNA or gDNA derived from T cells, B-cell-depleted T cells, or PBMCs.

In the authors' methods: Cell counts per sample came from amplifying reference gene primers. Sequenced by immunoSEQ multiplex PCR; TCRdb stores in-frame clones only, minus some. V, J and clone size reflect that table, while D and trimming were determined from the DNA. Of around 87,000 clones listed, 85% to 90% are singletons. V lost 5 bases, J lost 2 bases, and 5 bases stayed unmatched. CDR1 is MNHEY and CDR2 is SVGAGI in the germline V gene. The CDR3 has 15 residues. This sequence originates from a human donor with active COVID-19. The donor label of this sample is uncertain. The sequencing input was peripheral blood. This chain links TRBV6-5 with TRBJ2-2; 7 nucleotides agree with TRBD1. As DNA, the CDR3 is TGTGCCAGCAGTCCCCGGGACAGAAACACCGGGGAGCTGTTTTTT. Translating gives CASSPRDRNTGELFF.